This T cell receptor (beta chain) came from a study of blood T cells in healthy people across ages. Study-wide results and limits: The long-lived group displayed more naive CD4+ cells, plus higher diversity, than the aged donors did. Changes in expanded clonotypes were possibly confounded, as the CMV status of donors was unknown.

A J-beta primer mix and a sample-barcoded 5' primer were used in a second PCR of about 7 to 12 cycles. TCRdb reprocessed the 5' RACE reads with MiXCR, giving one entry per CDR3 protein. The sample carries fewer than 1 million distinct CDR3 sequences, under 45% recorded once. This clonotype has a count of ten or more. Its specificity is unknown. Sequencing used blood. The clonotype comes from a man in his fifties or sixties in good health.

CDR3 protein: CASSPGGLYEQYF. CDR3 nucleotide sequence: TGTGCCAGCAGCCCTGGCGGACTCTACGAGCAGTACTTC. The chain joins TRBV9 to TRBJ2-7; maybe TRBD2 (5 bases). Trimming cost V 4 bases and J 3 bases, with 11 bases left between them. This CDR3 spans 13 amino acids. The germline V gene has CDR1 SGDLS and CDR2 YYNGEE.